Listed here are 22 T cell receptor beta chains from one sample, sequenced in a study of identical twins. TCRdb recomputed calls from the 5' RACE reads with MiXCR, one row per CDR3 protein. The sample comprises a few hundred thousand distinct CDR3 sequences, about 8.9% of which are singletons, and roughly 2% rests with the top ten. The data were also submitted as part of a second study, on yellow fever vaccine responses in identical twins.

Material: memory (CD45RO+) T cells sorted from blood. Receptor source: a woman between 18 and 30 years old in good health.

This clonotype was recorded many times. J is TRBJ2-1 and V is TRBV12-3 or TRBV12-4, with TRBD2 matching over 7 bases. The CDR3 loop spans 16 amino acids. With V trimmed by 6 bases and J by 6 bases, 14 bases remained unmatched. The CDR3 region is CASSGGTTSLPNEQFF. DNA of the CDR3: TGTGCCAGCAGCGGTGGGACGACTAGCCTCCCCAATGAGCAGTTCTTC.

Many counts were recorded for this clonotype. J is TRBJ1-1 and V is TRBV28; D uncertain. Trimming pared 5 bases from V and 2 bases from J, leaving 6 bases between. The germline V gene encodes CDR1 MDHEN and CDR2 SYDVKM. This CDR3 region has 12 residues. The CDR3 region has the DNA TGTGCCAGCAGTGTCCAAAACACTGAAGCTTTCTTT. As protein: CASSVQNTEAFF.

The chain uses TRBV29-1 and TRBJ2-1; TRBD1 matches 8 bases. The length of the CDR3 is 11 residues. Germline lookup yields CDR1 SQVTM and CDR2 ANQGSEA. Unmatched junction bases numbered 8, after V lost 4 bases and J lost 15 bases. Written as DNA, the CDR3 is TGCAGCGTTGCATTCGGCGACAGGGGGTTCTTC. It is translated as CSVAFGDRGFF.

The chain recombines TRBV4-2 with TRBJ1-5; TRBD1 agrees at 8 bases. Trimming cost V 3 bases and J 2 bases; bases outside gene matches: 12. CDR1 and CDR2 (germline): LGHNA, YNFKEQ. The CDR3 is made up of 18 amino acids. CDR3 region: CASSQEQDRGGGNQPQHF. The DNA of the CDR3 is TGTGCCAGCAGCCAGGAACAAGACAGGGGCGGAGGCAATCAGCCCCAGCATTTT.

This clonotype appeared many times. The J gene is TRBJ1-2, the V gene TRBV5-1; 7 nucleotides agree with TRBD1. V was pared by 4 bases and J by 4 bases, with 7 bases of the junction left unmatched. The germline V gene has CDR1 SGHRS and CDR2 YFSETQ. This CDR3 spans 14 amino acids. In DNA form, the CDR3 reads TGCGCCAGCAGCGAGACAGGGACACTCTATGGCTACACCTTC. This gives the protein CASSETGTLYGYTF.

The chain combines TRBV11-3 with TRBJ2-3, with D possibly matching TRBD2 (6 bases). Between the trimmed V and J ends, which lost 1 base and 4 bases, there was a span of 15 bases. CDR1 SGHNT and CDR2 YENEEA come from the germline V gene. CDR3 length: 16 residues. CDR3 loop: CASSLAVWGDSDTQYF. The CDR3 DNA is TGTGCCAGCAGCTTAGCTGTGTGGGGGGACTCAGATACGCAGTATTTT.

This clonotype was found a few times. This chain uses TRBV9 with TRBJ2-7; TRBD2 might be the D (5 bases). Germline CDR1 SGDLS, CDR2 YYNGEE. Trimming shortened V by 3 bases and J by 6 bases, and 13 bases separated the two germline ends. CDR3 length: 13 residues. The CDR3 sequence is CASSGLPLGEQYF. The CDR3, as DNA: TGTGCCAGCAGCGGACTACCCCTGGGCGAGCAGTACTTC.

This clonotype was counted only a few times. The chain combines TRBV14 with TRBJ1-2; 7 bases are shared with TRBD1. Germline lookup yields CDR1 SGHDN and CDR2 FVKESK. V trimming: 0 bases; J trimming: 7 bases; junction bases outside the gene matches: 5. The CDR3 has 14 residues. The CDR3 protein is CASSQDRTGGGYTF. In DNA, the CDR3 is TGTGCCAGCAGCCAAGATCGGACAGGCGGTGGCTACACCTTC.

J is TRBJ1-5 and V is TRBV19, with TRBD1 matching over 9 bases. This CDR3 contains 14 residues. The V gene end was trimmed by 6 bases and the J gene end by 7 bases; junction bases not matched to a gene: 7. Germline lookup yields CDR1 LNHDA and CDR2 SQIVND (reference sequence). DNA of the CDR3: TGTGCCAGTAGCCAACAGGGGGCTCGACAGCCCCAGCATTTT. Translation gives CASSQQGARQPQHF.

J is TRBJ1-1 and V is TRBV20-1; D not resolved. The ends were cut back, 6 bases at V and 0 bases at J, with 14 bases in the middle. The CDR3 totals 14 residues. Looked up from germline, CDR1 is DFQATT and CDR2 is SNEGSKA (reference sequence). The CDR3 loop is CSATITGMNTEAFF. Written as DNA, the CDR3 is TGCAGTGCAACCATTACGGGCATGAACACTGAAGCTTTCTTT.

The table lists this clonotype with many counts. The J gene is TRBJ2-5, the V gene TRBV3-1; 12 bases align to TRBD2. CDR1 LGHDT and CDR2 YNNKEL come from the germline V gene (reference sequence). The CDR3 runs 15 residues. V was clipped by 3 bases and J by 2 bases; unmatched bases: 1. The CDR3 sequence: CASSQTSGGQETQYF. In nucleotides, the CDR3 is TGTGCCAGCAGCCAGACTAGCGGGGGACAAGAGACCCAGTACTTC.

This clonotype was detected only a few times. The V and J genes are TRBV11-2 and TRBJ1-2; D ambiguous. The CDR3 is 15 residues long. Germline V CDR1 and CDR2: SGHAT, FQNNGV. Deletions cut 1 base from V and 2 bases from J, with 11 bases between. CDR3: CASSLVAAPNYGYTF. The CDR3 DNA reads TGTGCCAGCAGCTTAGTGGCGGCCCCGAACTATGGCTACACCTTC.

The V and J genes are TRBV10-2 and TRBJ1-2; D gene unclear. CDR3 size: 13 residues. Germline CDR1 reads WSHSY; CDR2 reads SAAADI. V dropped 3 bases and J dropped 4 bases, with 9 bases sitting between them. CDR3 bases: TGCGCCAGCAGTGAAGCCGGCACCTATGGCTACACCTTC. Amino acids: CASSEAGTYGYTF.

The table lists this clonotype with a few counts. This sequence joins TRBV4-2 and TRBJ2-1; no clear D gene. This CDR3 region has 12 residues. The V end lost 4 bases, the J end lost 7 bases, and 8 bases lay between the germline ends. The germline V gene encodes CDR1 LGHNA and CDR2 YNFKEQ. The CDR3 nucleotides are TGTGCCAGCAGCCGTCAGAGGAATGAGCAGTTCTTC. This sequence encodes CASSRQRNEQFF.

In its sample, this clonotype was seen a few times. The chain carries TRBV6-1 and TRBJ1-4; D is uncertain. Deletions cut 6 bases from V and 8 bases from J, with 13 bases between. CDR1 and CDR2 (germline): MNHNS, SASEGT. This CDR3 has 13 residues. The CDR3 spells CASRPMVQEKLFF. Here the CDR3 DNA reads TGTGCCAGCAGGCCGATGGTTCAGGAAAAACTGTTTTTT.

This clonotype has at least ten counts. CDR3 in DNA: TGTGCCAGCTTTCGCCGCTTGAGGAGCAATGAGCAGTTCTTC. Amino acids: CASFRRLRSNEQFF. This chain links TRBV12-3 or TRBV12-4 with TRBJ2-1; no clear D. The CDR3 has 14 amino acids. The V end lost 8 bases, the J end lost 6 bases, and 17 bases lay between the germline ends.

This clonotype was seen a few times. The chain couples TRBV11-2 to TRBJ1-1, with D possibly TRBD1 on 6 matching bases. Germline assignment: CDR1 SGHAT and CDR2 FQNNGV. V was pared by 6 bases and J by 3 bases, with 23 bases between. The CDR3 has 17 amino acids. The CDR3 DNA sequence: TGTGCCAGCAGATATCGCCTGGGCAGGGGTGGGTACACTGAAGCTTTCTTT. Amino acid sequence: CASRYRLGRGGYTEAFF.

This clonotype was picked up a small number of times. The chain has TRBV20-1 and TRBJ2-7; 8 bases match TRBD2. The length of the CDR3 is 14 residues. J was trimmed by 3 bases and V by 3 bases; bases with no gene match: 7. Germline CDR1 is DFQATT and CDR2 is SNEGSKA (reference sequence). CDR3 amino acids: CSASGAGGFYEQYV. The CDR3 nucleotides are TGCAGTGCTAGTGGGGCGGGGGGCTTCTACGAGCAGTACGTC.

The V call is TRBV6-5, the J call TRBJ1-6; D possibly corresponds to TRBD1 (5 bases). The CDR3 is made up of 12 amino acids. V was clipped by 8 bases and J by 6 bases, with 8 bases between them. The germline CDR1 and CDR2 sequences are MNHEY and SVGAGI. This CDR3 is CASFQGNSPLHF. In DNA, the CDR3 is TGTGCCAGCTTTCAGGGTAATTCACCCCTCCACTTT.

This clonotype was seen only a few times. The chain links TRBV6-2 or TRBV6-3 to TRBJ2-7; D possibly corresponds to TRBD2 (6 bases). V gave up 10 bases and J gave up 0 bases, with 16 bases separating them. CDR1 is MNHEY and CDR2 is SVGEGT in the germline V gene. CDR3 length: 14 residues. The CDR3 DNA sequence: TGTGCCACCCTTAGCCGGGGGAGCTCCTACGAGCAGTACTTC. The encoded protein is CATLSRGSSYEQYF.

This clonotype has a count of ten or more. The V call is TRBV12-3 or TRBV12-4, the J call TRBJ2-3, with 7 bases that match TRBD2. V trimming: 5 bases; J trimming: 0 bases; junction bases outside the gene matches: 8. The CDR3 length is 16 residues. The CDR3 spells CASSKEAGTSTDTQYF. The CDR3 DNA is TGTGCCAGCAGTAAGGAAGCGGGGACTAGCACAGATACGCAGTATTTT.

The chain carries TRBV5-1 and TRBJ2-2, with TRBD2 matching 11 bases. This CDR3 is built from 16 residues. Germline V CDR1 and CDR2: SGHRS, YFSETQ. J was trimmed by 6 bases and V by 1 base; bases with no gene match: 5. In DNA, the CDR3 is TGCGCCAGCAGCTTGCGCCCTAGCGGGGGGCCCGGGGAGCTGTTTTTT. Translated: CASSLRPSGGPGELFF.